This T cell receptor (beta chain) was sequenced during a study of blood T cell repertoires in COVID-19. Overall study: Researchers got acute and convalescent COVID-19 samples from the United States, Italy and Spain.

The V end was cut by 6 bases, the J end by 0 bases, with 5 bases between. Germline V gene lookup returns CDR1 LGHNT and CDR2 FRNRAP. The CDR3 spans 13 residues. In the study's own analysis: Amplification of reference gene primers provided the estimated nucleated cell counts. The table came from immunoSEQ multiplex PCR; TCRdb's copy has only in-frame clones and leaves some out. From that table come the V and J calls and clone size; the DNA was used to work out D and trimming. The repertoire includes about 200,000 clones, around 80% of them detected once, and 4.5% to 7% sits in the top ten. The sequence was obtained from a woman in her sixties or seventies with acute or convalescent COVID-19. The chain recombines TRBV12-5 with TRBJ2-2; D remains ambiguous. Sample: peripheral blood. This chain's CDR3 is CASGSANTGELFF. Written as DNA, the CDR3 is TGTGCTAGTGGCTCCGCGAACACCGGGGAGCTGTTTTTT.